This entry describes one TCR beta chain. The data stem from a study of response to subunit inactivated influenza vaccine. The CDR3 extends over 15 amino acids. In germline, CDR1 is SGHVS, CDR2 FQNEAQ. V dropped 3 bases and J dropped 2; count of bases not matched to a gene: 2. TCRdb ran MiXCR on the RT-PCR reads and lists one entry per CDR3 protein. The repertoire holds about 500,000 distinct CDR3 sequences, about 15% seen once, with 3% in the top ten. The clonotype originates from a man between 50 and 69 years old who received an inactivated influenza vaccine. V gene TRBV7-8 combines with J gene TRBJ2-1; 9 bases line up with TRBD1. Here the sequenced sample was CD4+ T cells sorted from PBMCs, taken around 25 months after vaccination. The CDR3 DNA sequence: TGTGCCAGCAGCTTCGGGACAGGGACCTACAATGAGCAGTTCTTC. It is translated as CASSFGTGTYNEQFF. Variable domain in full (rest from reference TRBV7-8 and TRBJ2-1): GAGVSQSPRYKVAKRGQDVALRCDPISGHVSLFWYQQALGQGPEFLTYFQNEAQLDKSGLPSDRFFAERPEGSVSTLKIQRTQQEDSAVYLCASSFGTGTYNEQFFGPGTRLTVL.